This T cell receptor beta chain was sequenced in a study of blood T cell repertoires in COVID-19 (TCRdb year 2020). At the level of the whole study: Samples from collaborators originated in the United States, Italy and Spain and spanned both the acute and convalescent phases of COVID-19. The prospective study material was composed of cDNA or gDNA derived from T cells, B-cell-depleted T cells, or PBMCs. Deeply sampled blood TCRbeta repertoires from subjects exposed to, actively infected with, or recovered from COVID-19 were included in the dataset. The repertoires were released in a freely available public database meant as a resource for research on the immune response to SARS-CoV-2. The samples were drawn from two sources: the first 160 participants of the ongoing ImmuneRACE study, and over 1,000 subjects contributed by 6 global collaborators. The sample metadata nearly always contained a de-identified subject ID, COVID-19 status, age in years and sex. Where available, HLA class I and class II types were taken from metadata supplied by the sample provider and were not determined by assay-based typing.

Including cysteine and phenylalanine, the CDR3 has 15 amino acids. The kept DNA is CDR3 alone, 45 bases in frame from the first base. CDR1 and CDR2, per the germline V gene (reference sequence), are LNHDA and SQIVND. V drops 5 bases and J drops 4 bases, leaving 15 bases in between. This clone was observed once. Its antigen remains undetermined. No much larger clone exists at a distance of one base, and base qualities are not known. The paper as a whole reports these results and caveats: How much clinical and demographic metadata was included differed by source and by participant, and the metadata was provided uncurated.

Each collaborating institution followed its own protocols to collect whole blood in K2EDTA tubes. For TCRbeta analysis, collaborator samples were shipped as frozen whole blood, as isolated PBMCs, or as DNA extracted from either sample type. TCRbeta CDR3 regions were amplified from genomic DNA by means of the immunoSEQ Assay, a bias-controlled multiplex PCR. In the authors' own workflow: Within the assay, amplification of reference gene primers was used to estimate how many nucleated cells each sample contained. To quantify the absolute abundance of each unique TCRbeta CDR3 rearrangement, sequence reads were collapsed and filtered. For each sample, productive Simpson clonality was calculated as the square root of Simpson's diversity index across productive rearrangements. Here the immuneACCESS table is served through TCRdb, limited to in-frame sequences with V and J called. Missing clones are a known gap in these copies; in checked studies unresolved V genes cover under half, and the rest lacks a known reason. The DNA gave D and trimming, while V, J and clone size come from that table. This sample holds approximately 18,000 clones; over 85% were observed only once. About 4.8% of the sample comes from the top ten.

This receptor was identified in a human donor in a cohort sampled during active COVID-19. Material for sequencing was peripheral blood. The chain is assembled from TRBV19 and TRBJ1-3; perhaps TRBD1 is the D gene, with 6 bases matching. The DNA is TGTGCCAGTAGTGGCACAGGGATGGGGGGAAACACCATATATTTT. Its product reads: CASSGTGMGGNTIYF.